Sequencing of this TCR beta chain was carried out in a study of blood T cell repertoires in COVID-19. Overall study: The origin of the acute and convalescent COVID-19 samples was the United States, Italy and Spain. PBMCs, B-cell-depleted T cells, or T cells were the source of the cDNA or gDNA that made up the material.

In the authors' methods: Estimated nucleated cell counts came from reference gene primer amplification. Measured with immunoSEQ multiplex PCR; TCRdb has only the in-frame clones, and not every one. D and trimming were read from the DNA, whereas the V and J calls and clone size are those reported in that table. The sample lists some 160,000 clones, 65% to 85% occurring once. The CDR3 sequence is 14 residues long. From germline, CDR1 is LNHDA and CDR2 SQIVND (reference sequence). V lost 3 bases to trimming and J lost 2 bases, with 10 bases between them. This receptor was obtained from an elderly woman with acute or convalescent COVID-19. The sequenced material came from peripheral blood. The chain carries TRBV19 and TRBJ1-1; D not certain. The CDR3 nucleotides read TGTGCCAGTAGTATCTCCCAGTCTAACACTGAAGCTTTCTTT. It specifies CASSISQSNTEAFF.